These 29 T cell receptor beta chains share one sample of origin, sequenced in a study of T cells after posttransplantation cyclophosphamide (dated by TCRdb to the mid-2010s). To prepare the library, the immunoSEQ multiplex PCR assay was applied. The table was pulled from immuneACCESS by TCRdb, which kept in-frame rearrangements only. Such tables lose some clones; where checked, under half of the loss comes from unresolved V genes, and the rest has no known cause. Across this sample there are roughly 20,000 clones, with about 90% seen only once. The ten largest clonotypes hold around 8.2% of the sample. The control cohort was ten or so patients given myeloablative marrow transplants with methotrexate plus a calcineurin inhibitor, sampled 1 year after transplant. The specimen was PBMCs, collected after an allogeneic stem cell transplant with a calcineurin inhibitor and methotrexate. These receptors were collected from a female patient aged 50-65 years who received an allogeneic stem cell transplant from an unrelated donor, was CMV-positive, and had chronic GVHD only. After a transplant, some T cells may be of graft donor origin.

This clone was seen just once. The V call is TRBV28, the J call TRBJ1-6; D remains ambiguous. The ends were cut back, 8 bases at V and 13 bases at J, with 21 bases in the middle. This CDR3 spans 14 amino acids. Per the germline V gene, CDR1 is MDHEN and CDR2 is SYDVKM. The CDR3 region has the DNA TGTGCCAGCGTCCCTGAGACACCAAGGCTCCCCCTCCACTTT. Encoded protein: CASVPETPRLPLHF. Full variable domain (remainder filled in from reference TRBV28 and TRBJ1-6): DVKVTQSSRYLVKRTGEKVFLECVQDMDHENMFWYRQDPGLGLRLIYFSYDVKMKEKGDIPEGYSVSREKKERFSLILESASTNQTSMYLCASVPETPRLPLHFGNGTRLTVT.

This clone occurred a few times. The chain combines TRBV15 with TRBJ2-7; TRBD2 agrees at 11 bases. Germline loops: CDR1 LNHNV, CDR2 YYDKDF (reference sequence). The CDR3 is made up of 16 amino acids. Unmatched junction bases numbered 2, after V lost 1 base and J lost 0 bases. The CDR3 DNA is TGTGCCACCAGCAGAGGACTAGCGGGAACCTCCTACGAGCAGTACTTC. Its protein is CATSRGLAGTSYEQYF.

This clone has only one observation. The chain has TRBV4-1 and TRBJ2-1, with a weak D call TRBD2 (5 bases). V dropped 0 bases and J dropped 8 bases, with 11 bases sitting between them. CDR1 is MGHRA and CDR2 is YSYEKL in the germline V gene. CDR3 length: 14 residues. The CDR3 DNA reads as TGCGCCAGCAGCCAAGAATGGCTAGCCGATGAGCAGTTCTTC. It codes for CASSQEWLADEQFF.

The V call is TRBV7-2, the J call TRBJ2-2; TRBD2 agrees at 11 bases. CDR3 length: 16 amino acids. Unmatched junction bases numbered 4, after V lost 4 bases and J lost 3 bases. Germline CDR1 SGHTA, CDR2 FQGNSA. CDR3 in DNA: TGTGCCAGCAGCTATCCTAGCGGGAGGTACACCGGGGAGCTGTTTTTT. Protein: CASSYPSGRYTGELFF.

The J gene is TRBJ1-1, the V gene TRBV5-1, with TRBD1 as a possible D gene (6 bases). Germline V gene sequence: CDR1 SGHRS, CDR2 YFSETQ. The CDR3 runs 15 residues. V shed 3 bases and J shed 2 bases, with 14 bases lying between them. Written as DNA, the CDR3 is TGCGCCAGCAGCTGGGGGGGGGCCTATAACACTGAAGCTTTCTTT. The encoded protein is CASSWGGAYNTEAFF.

V is TRBV27 and J is TRBJ2-7; D gene ambiguous. V was trimmed by 2 bases and J by 4 bases, leaving 12 bases between them. Germline values: CDR1 MNHEY, CDR2 SMNVEV (reference sequence). The CDR3 contains 14 residues. The chain's CDR3 is CASSLGSPPYEQYF. CDR3 sequence (DNA): TGTGCCAGCAGTTTAGGCTCCCCGCCTTACGAGCAGTACTTC.

The count of this clone is one. The chain couples TRBV4-1 to TRBJ2-5; TRBD1 matches 8 bases. The DNA end lines up better with TRBJ2-7; the J call may be wrong. Germline values: CDR1 MGHRA, CDR2 YSYEKL. The CDR3 spans 15 residues. CDR3 bases: TGCGCCAGCAGCCATGGACAGGGTCGCCGGAACGAGCAGTACTTC. Amino acid sequence: CASSHGQGRRNEQYF.

This sequence joins TRBV7-3 and TRBJ1-1; D is unclear. V lost 5 bases and J 1 base, leaving 8 bases between the germline ends. There are 13 residues in the CDR3. Germline-derived CDR1 and CDR2 are SGHTA and FQGTGA. CDR3 residues: CASSREPNTEAFF. The CDR3 bases are TGTGCCAGCAGCCGGGAACCGAACACTGAAGCTTTCTTT.

The chain uses TRBV7-3 and TRBJ2-1; 10 positions agree with TRBD2. This CDR3 is 16 amino acids long. Germline loops: CDR1 SGHTA, CDR2 FQGTGA. The V and J ends lost 3 bases and 8 bases, in that order; junction bases with no gene match: 10. Here the CDR3 DNA reads TGTGCCAGCAGCTTTAGGGCTAGCGGGAGTGGCGATGAGCAGTTCTTC. Translation gives CASSFRASGSGDEQFF.

The chain is built from TRBV4-1 and TRBJ2-7; tentatively, D is TRBD2 (6 bases). There are 14 residues in the CDR3. Germline V gene sequence: CDR1 MGHRA, CDR2 YSYEKL. V lost 2 bases, J lost 3 bases, and 11 bases lay in between. The CDR3, as DNA: TGCGCCAGCAGCCAACTCCGGGGGATCTACGAGCAGTACTTC. Its protein product is CASSQLRGIYEQYF.

The V call is TRBV5-1, the J call TRBJ1-1; D might be TRBD1 (5 bases). This CDR3 spans 18 amino acids. Germline V lookup: CDR1 SGHRS, CDR2 YFSETQ. Trimming stripped 0 bases from V and 3 bases from J, with 21 bases between. Written as DNA, the CDR3 is TGCGCCAGCAGCTTGGCATGGGGAGGACACCGTTCCGACACTGAAGCTTTCTTT. It codes for CASSLAWGGHRSDTEAFF.

The chain links TRBV29-1 to TRBJ1-1; 7 bases align to TRBD1. The germline gives CDR1 SQVTM, CDR2 ANQGSEA. The V and J ends lost 8 bases and 5 bases, in that order; junction bases with no gene match: 20. This CDR3 is built from 16 residues. CDR3 bases: TGCAGCTCCATAGGGAGACAGGGTCGGGGTGATACTGAAGCTTTCTTT. This codes for CSSIGRQGRGDTEAFF.

V and J are TRBV5-1 and TRBJ2-6; TRBD2 matches 12 bases. Germline assignment: CDR1 SGHRS and CDR2 YFSETQ. CDR3 length equals 17 residues. J gave up 0 bases and V 6 bases, and 4 bases lay outside the gene matches. The CDR3 sequence is CASNLAGGTSGANVLTF. For the CDR3, the DNA is TGCGCCAGCAACCTAGCGGGAGGGACCTCTGGGGCCAACGTCCTGACTTTC.

The genes are TRBV5-1 and TRBJ1-1; 8 nucleotides agree with TRBD1. The CDR3 is 15 residues long. With V trimmed by 0 bases and J by 7 bases, 8 bases remained unmatched. From germline, CDR1 is SGHRS and CDR2 YFSETQ. The CDR3 region has the DNA TGCGCCAGCAGCTTGGAGGGACACAGGGGGGTTGAAGCTTTCTTT. Its protein product is CASSLEGHRGVEAFF.

V is TRBV25-1 and J is TRBJ2-1; 10 bases map to TRBD2. The junction had 9 bases not matched to a gene; V was cut back by 1 base and J by 9 bases. This CDR3 has 16 residues. The germline CDR1 and CDR2 sequences are MGHDK and SYGVNS. The CDR3 protein is CASSESGVAGGSEQFF. The CDR3, as DNA: TGTGCCAGCAGTGAATCAGGAGTAGCGGGAGGCAGTGAGCAGTTCTTC.

The J gene is TRBJ1-6, the V gene TRBV10-3; 7 bases are a match to TRBD1. The V gene end was trimmed by 6 bases and the J gene end by 9 bases; junction bases not matched to a gene: 8. The CDR3 consists of 14 residues. The germline CDR1 and CDR2 sequences are ENHRY and SYGVKD. For the CDR3, the DNA is TGTGCCATCAGAACCGACAGGGACACTTCACCCCTCCACTTT. As protein: CAIRTDRDTSPLHF.

The chain joins TRBV4-1 to TRBJ2-5; TRBD2 aligns across 12 bases. TRBJ2-7 explains the end of the DNA better; the J call may be wrong. CDR1 is MGHRA and CDR2 is YSYEKL in the germline V gene. The CDR3 sequence is 15 residues long. This CDR3 is CASSHGLAGTYEQYF. In nucleotides, the CDR3 is TGCGCCAGCAGCCACGGACTAGCGGGAACCTACGAGCAGTACTTC.

The V and J genes are TRBV9 and TRBJ1-1; TRBD1 is a possible D gene (6 bases). The CDR3 is 15 amino acids. Germline V gene sequence: CDR1 SGDLS, CDR2 YYNGEE. V gave up 0 bases and J gave up 1 base, with 10 bases separating them. This chain's CDR3 is CASSVGGTWNTEAFF. CDR3 sequence (DNA): TGTGCCAGCAGCGTAGGGGGGACATGGAACACTGAAGCTTTCTTT.

The gene calls are TRBV14 and TRBJ1-2, with D maybe TRBD1 (5 bases). CDR1 is SGHDN and CDR2 is FVKESK in the germline V gene. The V end was cut by 2 bases, the J end by 1 base, with 14 bases between. The CDR3 sequence is 16 residues long. CDR3: CASSQRGGAYNYGYTF. DNA for the CDR3: TGTGCCAGCAGCCAACGTGGTGGGGCTTATAACTATGGCTACACCTTC.

The rearrangement joins TRBV5-5 to TRBJ2-7; 7 bases match TRBD1. CDR1 is SGHKS and CDR2 is YYEKEE in the germline V gene (reference sequence). This CDR3 is built from 14 residues. V trimming: 0 bases; J trimming: 2 bases; junction bases outside the gene matches: 2. The CDR3 region is CASSLGQGAYEQYF. Here the CDR3 DNA reads TGTGCCAGCAGCTTGGGACAGGGAGCCTACGAGCAGTACTTC.

The V gene is TRBV7-3, the J gene TRBJ2-1; 10 bases map to TRBD2. The CDR3 length is 16 residues. Germline CDR1 and CDR2: SGHTA and FQGTGA. The V and J ends lost 2 bases and 4 bases, in that order; junction bases with no gene match: 5. CDR3 nucleotide sequence: TGTGCCAGCAGCTTATTCAGCGGGAGGGATTACAATGAGCAGTTCTTC. Its translation: CASSLFSGRDYNEQFF.

The CDR3 nucleotides are TGCGCCAGCAGCCAAGGATACGATAGGCTAGCGGGAGAAAGGTTCTTC. Residues: CASSQGYDRLAGERFF. The rearrangement links TRBV4-1 to TRBJ2-1; 10 bases are shared with TRBD2. Germline V CDR1 and CDR2: MGHRA, YSYEKL. V gave up 1 base and J gave up 15 bases; unmatched junction bases: 15. The CDR3 has 16 amino acids.

The chain uses TRBV6-4 and TRBJ2-3; 9 nucleotides agree with TRBD2. V shed 0 bases and J 7 bases; nucleotides not matched to a gene: 5. Germline assignment: CDR1 MRHNA and CDR2 SNTAGT. The CDR3 contains 15 residues. The CDR3 here is CASSDSAGGWNTQYF. CDR3 nucleotide sequence: TGTGCCAGCAGTGACTCAGCGGGAGGTTGGAATACGCAGTATTTT.

This chain links TRBV10-3 with TRBJ2-7; 12 nucleotides align to TRBD2. The J segment lost 7 bases and the V segment lost 4 bases, leaving 8 bases of the junction unmatched. The CDR3 is 15 amino acids. Germline assignment: CDR1 ENHRY and CDR2 SYGVKD. CDR3: CAISARLAGVYEQYF. The CDR3 nucleotides are TGTGCCATCAGTGCGCGACTAGCGGGAGTGTATGAGCAGTACTTC.

V gene TRBV2 combines with J gene TRBJ1-2; 7 bases agree with TRBD1. The J segment lost 7 bases and the V segment lost 7 bases, leaving 9 bases of the junction unmatched. Germline CDR1 reads SNHLY; CDR2 reads FYNNEI. This CDR3 comprises 13 residues. This CDR3 reads CASNPDRDRGYTF. The CDR3 region has the DNA TGTGCCAGCAACCCCGACAGGGATCGTGGCTACACCTTC.

This chain uses TRBV19 with TRBJ1-1; no clear D gene. Trimming pared 5 bases from V and 1 base from J, leaving 17 bases between. CDR3 length equals 16 residues. Germline-derived CDR1 and CDR2 are LNHDA and SQIVND (reference sequence). CDR3: CASSPTQRPPNTEAFF. The CDR3 nucleotides read TGTGCCAGTAGTCCAACCCAGCGGCCGCCGAACACTGAAGCTTTCTTT.

The chain links TRBV7-9 to TRBJ1-1; TRBD1 is a possible D gene (5 bases). Germline V gives CDR1 SEHNR, CDR2 FQNEAQ (reference sequence). Trimming took off 5 bases at V and 8 bases at J, with 9 bases between the two ends. The length of the CDR3 is 11 residues. The CDR3 is CASSPGLEAFF. CDR3 bases: TGTGCCAGCAGCCCGGGACTCGAAGCTTTCTTT.

V gene TRBV6-1 combines with J gene TRBJ1-1, with 7 positions matching TRBD1. The CDR3 sequence is 11 residues long. J was trimmed by 5 bases and V by 10 bases; bases with no gene match: 4. Per germline, CDR1 MNHNS and CDR2 SASEGT. The CDR3 spells CATRQGTEAFF. CDR3 coding DNA: TGTGCCACCCGACAGGGAACTGAAGCTTTCTTT.

This clone is a singleton in its sample. The genes are TRBV5-4 and TRBJ2-7; the match to TRBD2 covers 9 bases. V lost 1 base to trimming and J lost 6 bases; unmatched junction nucleotides: 8. This CDR3 is built from 15 residues. Germline values: CDR1 SGHNT, CDR2 YYREEE (reference sequence). In DNA, the CDR3 is TGTGCCAGCAGCTTGATTCCGGGACTAGCTGGCGAGCAGTACTTC. It specifies CASSLIPGLAGEQYF.